This TCR beta chain originates from a study of T cell responses to AZD1222 COVID-19 vaccine (dated by TCRdb to the early 2020s). General notes on the study: A total of about 250 trial participants underwent TCR sequencing, of whom approximately 200 had received two doses of AZD1222 and around 25 had received two doses of the MenACWY control vaccine. Enrollment into the trials was organized by age into subgroups of 18-55, 56-69 and 70-plus years, and those subgroups contained roughly 160, 29 and 62 TCR-sequenced participants, respectively.

Remarks on this clone: Its specific antigen is unknown. No much larger clonotype is one base removed from it; base qualities were not supplied.

The CDR3 regions of human TCRbeta chains were subjected to immunosequencing. Regarding the original processing steps: Repertoire TCRs were matched against a reference library of SARS-CoV-2-specific TCRs generated with the MIRA antigen-specificity platform. Breadth was defined as the fraction of unique TCRs that were SARS-CoV-2-associated. Depth was defined as the fraction of total T cells that were SARS-CoV-2-associated. Each spike-specific TCR was assigned to its reactive spike region and to a CD4 or CD8 class using the MIRA data. Log10-transformed breadth and depth values were compared by one-way ANOVA with Sidak's multiple comparisons tests. Sourced from immuneACCESS, this table was stored by TCRdb with only in-frame sequences that have V and J called. A share of the clones is absent; for the studies checked, an unresolved V gene accounts for under half, and the remainder has no known explanation. V and J calls and clone size are copied from that table; D and trimming were computed from the DNA. Across this sample there are 130,000 or so clones, with about nine tenths seen only once. The ten largest clones take up approximately 9.4% of the sample.

The germline V gene sets CDR1 to SGHTA and CDR2 to FQGTGA. The CDR3 contains 13 residues, cysteine and phenylalanine counted. Just CDR3 DNA is preserved here, 39 bases in frame from base 1. V is pared back by 5 bases and J by 1 base, with 8 bases lying between the germline termini. What the authors observed across the whole study: Nearly half of unique spike-specific TCRs reportedly recognized epitopes outside regions mutated in the B.1.351 and B.1.1.7 variants. Spike-specific TCR breadth and depth rose significantly after two AZD1222 doses compared with day 0 and with MenACWY recipients. Because no samples from the day 14 peak response were available, repertoires could be characterized only after the peak T cell response. The vaccine-associated CD4 TCRs covered the entire spike protein, and the dominant responses fell in regions 160-218 and 743-854. Conclusions about previously exposed vaccinees were limited because only 5 or 6 AZD1222 recipients were SARS-CoV-2 seropositive at baseline. Participants were mostly white British and included more females than males, and it was suggested by the authors that clonal diversity may have been underestimated. The 56-69-year group was small, and its depth increase did not reach significance, likely because of low power.

The time point label here, explained by the study, means: about 28 days (+/-7) after the second vaccine dose. AZD1222 recipients with second doses at about 4 weeks or about 12 weeks were pooled, because spike-specific TCR depth and breadth did not differ between schedules. Vaccinee samples were obtained from the UK trials COV001 and COV002, which included a single-blind randomized controlled phase 2/3 trial of AZD1222 (ChAdOx1 nCoV-19) in healthy adults. For TCRbeta chain sequencing, PBMC samples were collected from trial participants at day 0 and at day 28 after the second dose. The chain employs TRBV7-3 and TRBJ1-1, with no D gene named confidently. The TCR was taken from an adult who received the AZD1222 COVID-19 vaccine. The specimen was peripheral blood, collected 28 days after the second AZD1222 dose. CDR3 region: CASSAQANTEAFF. The nucleotide sequence is TGTGCCAGCAGCGCCCAGGCGAACACTGAAGCTTTCTTT.